This TCR beta chain was documented in a study of T cell repertoires in cytomegalovirus infection. The wider study: Public TCR beta signatures marked donors with CMV infection and the matching HLA. Overall study results and limits: CMV-specific TCR beta clonotypes restricted by HLA-C dominated the ex vivo response. Identification of carriers of CMV plus the relevant HLA was achieved through cumulative public TCR beta family frequency.

As regards this clonotype: Its antigen remains unknown.

TCRdb fed the reads into MiXCR, producing one record per CDR3 protein. The data contain roughly 230,000 distinct CDR3 sequences, approximately 17% of them singletons. V was cut by 0 bases and J by 4 bases, with 19 bases left in between. Germline CDR1 reads MGHRA; CDR2 reads YSYEKL. The CDR3 is 18 residues long. This TCR was sampled from a human donor in good health (CMV status not recorded). Some clones in this sample may be carry-over from other donors' samples. The material sequenced was CD8+ T cells from PBMCs. The gene calls are TRBV4-1 and TRBJ2-1, with a tentative D call TRBD2 (6 bases). CDR3 sequence reads: CASSQDSLSGGRYNEQFF. The CDR3 nucleotides are TGCGCCAGCAGCCAAGACTCTCTTAGTGGGGGGAGATACAATGAGCAGTTCTTC.